This T cell receptor beta chain was sequenced during a study of beta chain features in type 1 diabetes. Whole-study results and caveats: The study found moderately but significantly shorter TCRB CDR3s in all four CD4+ subsets of Type 1 diabetes patients.

Reverse transcription of all isolated RNA meant that expressed TCRB transcripts were sequenced. Naive, central memory and regulatory T cell samples averaged roughly 3.7 million immunoSEQ reads each. Using immunoSEQ multiplex PCR, the repertoire was profiled, and TCRdb retains in-frame clones only, with some absent. The sample contains roughly 150,000 clones, about a tenth of which appear only once. Worth noting for this clone: Its target is not known.

V lost 3 bases, J lost 4 bases, and 18 bases lay in between. This CDR3 has 16 residues. Germline V gene lookup returns CDR1 MDHEN and CDR2 SYDVKM. The J gene is TRBJ2-5, the V gene TRBV28; TRBD2 might be the D (6 bases). The sequence derives from a man aged 25 to 40 with type 1 diabetes. The source material was central memory CD4+ T cells from blood. The CDR3: CASSLREGTALETQYF. For the CDR3, the DNA is TGTGCCAGCAGTTTGAGGGAAGGGACTGCATTAGAGACCCAGTACTTC.